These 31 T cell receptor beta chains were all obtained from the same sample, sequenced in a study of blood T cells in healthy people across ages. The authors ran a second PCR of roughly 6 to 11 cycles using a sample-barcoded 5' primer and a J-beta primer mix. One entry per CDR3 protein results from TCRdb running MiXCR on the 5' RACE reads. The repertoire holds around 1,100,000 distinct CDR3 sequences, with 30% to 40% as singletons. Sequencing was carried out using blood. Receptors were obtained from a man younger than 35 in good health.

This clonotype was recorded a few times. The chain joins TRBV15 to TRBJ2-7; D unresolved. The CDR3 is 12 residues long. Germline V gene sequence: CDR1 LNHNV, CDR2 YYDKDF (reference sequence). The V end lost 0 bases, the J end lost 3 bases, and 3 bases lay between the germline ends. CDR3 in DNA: TGTGCCACCAGCAGAGACGGCTACGAGCAGTACTTC. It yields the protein CATSRDGYEQYF. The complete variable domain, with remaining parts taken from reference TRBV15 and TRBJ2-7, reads DAMVIQNPRYQVTQFGKPVTLSCSQTLNHNVMYWYQQKSSQAPKLLFHYYDKDFNNEADTPDNFQSRRPNTSFCFLDIRSPGLGDTAMYLCATSRDGYEQYFGPGTRLTVT.

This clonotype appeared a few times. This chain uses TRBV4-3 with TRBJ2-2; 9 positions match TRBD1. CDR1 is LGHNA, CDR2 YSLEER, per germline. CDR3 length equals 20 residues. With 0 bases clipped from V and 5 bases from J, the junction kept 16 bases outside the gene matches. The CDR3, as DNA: TGCGCCAGCAGCCAAGATTATCAGGGACAGGGAGCAGAAAGGACCGGGGAGCTGTTTTTT. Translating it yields CASSQDYQGQGAERTGELFF.

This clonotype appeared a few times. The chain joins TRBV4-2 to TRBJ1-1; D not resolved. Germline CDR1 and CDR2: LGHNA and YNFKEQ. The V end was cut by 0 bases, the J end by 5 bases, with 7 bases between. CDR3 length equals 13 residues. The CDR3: CASSQEFGTEAFF. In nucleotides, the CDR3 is TGTGCCAGCAGCCAAGAGTTTGGGACTGAAGCTTTCTTT.

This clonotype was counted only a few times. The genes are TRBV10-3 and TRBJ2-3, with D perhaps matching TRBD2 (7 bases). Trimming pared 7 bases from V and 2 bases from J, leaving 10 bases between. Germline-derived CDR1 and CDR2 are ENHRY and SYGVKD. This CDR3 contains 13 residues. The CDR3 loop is CAIMGGPTDTQYF. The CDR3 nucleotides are TGTGCCATCATGGGGGGGCCCACAGATACGCAGTATTTT.

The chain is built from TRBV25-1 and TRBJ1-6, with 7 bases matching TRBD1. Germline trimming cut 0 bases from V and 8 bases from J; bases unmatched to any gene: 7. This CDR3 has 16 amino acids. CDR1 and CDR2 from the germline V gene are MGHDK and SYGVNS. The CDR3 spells CASSEYGRDSDSPLHF. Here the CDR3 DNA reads TGTGCCAGCAGTGAATACGGGCGGGACAGTGATTCACCCCTCCACTTT.

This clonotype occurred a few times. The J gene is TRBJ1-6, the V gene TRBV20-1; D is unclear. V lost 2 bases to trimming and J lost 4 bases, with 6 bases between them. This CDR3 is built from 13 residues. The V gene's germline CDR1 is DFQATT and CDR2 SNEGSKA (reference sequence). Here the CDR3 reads CSARNDYNSPLHF. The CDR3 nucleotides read TGCAGTGCTAGAAACGATTATAATTCACCCCTCCACTTT.

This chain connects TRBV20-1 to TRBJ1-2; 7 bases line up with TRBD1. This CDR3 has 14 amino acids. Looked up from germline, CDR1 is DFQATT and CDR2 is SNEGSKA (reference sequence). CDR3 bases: TGCAGCCCTATTAGACAGGGCCGAGGCTATGGCTACACCTTC. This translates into CSPIRQGRGYGYTF.

The CDR3 sequence is CASSPRSGGSGETQYF. The CDR3 DNA reads TGCGCCAGCAGCCCCCGAAGCGGGGGGAGCGGAGAGACCCAGTACTTC. The chain joins TRBV4-3 to TRBJ2-5; 9 bases line up with TRBD2. V was clipped by 4 bases and J by 4 bases; unmatched bases: 10. Germline V gives CDR1 LGHNA, CDR2 YSLEER. This CDR3 comprises 16 residues.

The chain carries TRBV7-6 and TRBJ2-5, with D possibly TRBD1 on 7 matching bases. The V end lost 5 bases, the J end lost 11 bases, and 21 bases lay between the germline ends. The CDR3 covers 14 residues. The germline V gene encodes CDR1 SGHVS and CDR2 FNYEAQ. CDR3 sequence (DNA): TGTGCCAGCAGCGCCGCGACAGGGAGGAATGAGCAGTACTTC. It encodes CASSAATGRNEQYF.

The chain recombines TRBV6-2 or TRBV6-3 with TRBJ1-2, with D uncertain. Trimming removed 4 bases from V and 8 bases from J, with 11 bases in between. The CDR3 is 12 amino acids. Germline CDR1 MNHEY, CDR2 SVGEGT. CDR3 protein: CASSSAGWGYTF. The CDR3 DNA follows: TGTGCCAGCAGTTCTGCGGGTTGGGGCTACACCTTC.

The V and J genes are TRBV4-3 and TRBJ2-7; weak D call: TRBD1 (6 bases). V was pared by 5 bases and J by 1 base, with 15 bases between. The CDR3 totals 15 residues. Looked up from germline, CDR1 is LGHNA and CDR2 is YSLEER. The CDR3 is CASSLGPGESYEQYF. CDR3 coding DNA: TGCGCCAGCAGCTTGGGGCCAGGGGAGTCCTACGAGCAGTACTTC.

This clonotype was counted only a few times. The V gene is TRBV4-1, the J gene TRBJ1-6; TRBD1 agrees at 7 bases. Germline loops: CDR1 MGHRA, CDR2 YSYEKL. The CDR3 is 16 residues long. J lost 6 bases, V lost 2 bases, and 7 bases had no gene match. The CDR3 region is CASSQILRGANSPLHF. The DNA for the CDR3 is TGCGCCAGCAGCCAAATCCTCAGGGGGGCTAATTCACCCCTCCACTTT.

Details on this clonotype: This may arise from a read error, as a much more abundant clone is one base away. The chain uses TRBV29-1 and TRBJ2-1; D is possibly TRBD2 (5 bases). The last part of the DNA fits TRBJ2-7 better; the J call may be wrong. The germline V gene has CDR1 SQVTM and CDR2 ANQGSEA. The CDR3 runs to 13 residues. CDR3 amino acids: CSAPEASYNEQYF. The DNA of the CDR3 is TGCAGTGCTCCGGAGGCCTCCTACAATGAGCAGTACTTC.

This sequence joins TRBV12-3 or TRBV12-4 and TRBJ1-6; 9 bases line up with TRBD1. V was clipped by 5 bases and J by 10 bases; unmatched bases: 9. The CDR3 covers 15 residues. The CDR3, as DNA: TGTGCCAGCAGTGTCTTACAGGGGGCTCAGTCACCCCTCCACTTT. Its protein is CASSVLQGAQSPLHF.

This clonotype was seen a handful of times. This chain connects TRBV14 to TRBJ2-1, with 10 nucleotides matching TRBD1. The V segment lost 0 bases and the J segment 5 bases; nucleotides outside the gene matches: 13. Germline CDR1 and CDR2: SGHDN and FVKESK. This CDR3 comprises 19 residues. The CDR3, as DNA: TGTGCCAGCAGCCAAGATTTCGCCTGGGGGGACAGGGGTCACAATGAGCAGTTCTTC. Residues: CASSQDFAWGDRGHNEQFF. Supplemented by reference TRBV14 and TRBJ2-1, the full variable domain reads EAGVTQFPSHSVIEKGQTVTLRCDPISGHDNLYWYRRVMGKEIKFLLHFVKESKQDESGMPNNRFLAERTGGTYSTLKVQPAELEDSGVYFCASSQDFAWGDRGHNEQFFGPGTRLTVL.

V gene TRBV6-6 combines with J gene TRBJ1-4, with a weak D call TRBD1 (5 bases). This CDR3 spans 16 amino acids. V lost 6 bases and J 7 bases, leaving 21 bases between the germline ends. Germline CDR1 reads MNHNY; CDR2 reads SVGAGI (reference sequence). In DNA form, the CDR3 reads TGTGCCAGCAGCTATGAAGCGGACATCAGAGTTGAAAAACTGTTTTTT. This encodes CASSYEADIRVEKLFF.

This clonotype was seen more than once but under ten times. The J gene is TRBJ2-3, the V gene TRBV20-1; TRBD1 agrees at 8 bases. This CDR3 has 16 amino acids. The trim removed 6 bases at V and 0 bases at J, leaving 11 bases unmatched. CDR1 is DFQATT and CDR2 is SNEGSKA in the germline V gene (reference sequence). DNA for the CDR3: TGCAGTGCCCTACCCGCATGGACAGGGAGCACAGATACGCAGTATTTT. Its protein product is CSALPAWTGSTDTQYF.

The CDR3 DNA follows: TGTGCCAGTCTCCACAACTATGGCTACACCTTC. This sequence encodes CASLHNYGYTF. The chain employs TRBV25-1 and TRBJ1-2; no reliable D call. V lost 9 bases and J lost 2, with 7 bases in between. The germline gives CDR1 MGHDK, CDR2 SYGVNS. CDR3 size: 11 residues.

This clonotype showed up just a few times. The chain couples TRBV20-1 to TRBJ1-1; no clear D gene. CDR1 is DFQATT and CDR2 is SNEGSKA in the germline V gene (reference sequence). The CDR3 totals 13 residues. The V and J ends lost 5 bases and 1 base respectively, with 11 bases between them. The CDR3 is CSALAHANTEAFF. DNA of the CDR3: TGCAGTGCTCTGGCCCACGCGAACACTGAAGCTTTCTTT.

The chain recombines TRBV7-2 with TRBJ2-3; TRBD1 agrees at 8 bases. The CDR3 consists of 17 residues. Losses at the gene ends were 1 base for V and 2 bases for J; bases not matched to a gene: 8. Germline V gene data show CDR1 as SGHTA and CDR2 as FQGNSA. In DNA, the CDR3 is TGTGCCAGCAGCTTAGAACCAGGGGGCCTTATCACAGATACGCAGTATTTT. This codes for CASSLEPGGLITDTQYF.

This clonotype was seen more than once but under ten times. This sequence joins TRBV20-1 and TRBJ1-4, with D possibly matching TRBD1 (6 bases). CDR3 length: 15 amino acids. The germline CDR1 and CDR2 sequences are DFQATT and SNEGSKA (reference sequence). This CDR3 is CSGQPTPSSLEKLFF. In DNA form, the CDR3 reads TGCAGCGGACAGCCGACCCCTAGCAGCTTAGAAAAACTGTTTTTT.

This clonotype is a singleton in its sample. CDR3 loop: CAITPGGGTQAGELFF. The DNA of the CDR3 is TGTGCCATCACTCCTGGAGGAGGGACTCAGGCCGGGGAGCTGTTTTTT. This chain links TRBV10-3 with TRBJ2-2, with a possible D match to TRBD2 (6 bases). The CDR3 has 16 amino acids. Trimming stripped 7 bases from V and 6 bases from J, with 21 bases between. Germline loops: CDR1 ENHRY, CDR2 SYGVKD.

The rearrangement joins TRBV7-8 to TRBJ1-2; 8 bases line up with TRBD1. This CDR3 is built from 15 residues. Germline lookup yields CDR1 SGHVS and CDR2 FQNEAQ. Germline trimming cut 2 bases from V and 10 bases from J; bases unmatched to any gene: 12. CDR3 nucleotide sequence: TGTGCCAGCAGCTTACCCGGGACAGGAAGGTGTGACTACACCTTC. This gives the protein CASSLPGTGRCDYTF.

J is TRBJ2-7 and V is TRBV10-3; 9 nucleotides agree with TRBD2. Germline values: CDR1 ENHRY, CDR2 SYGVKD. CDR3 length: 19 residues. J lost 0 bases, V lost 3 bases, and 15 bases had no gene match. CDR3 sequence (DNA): TGTGCCATCAGTGATAGGGTAGCGGGGGCCCTGGGATACTCCTACGAGCAGTACTTC. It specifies CAISDRVAGALGYSYEQYF.

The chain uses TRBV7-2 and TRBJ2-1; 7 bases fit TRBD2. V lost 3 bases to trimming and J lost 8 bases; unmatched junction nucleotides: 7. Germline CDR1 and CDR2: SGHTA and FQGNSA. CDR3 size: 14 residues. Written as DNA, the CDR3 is TGTGCCAGCAGCTTTGATGTGGGAGGGGATGAGCAGTTCTTC. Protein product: CASSFDVGGDEQFF.

The CDR3 protein is CSASRRGLKDEQFF. The DNA of the CDR3 is TGCAGTGCTAGCCGCAGGGGGCTGAAGGATGAGCAGTTCTTC. V is TRBV20-1 and J is TRBJ2-1; the match to TRBD1 covers 8 bases. This CDR3 contains 14 residues. CDR1 DFQATT and CDR2 SNEGSKA come from the germline V gene (reference sequence). With 3 bases clipped from V and 8 bases from J, the junction kept 9 bases outside the gene matches.

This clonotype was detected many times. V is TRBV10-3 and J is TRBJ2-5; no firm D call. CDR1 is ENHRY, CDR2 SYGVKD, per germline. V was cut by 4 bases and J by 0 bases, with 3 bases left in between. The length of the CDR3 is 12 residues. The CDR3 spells CAISANQETQYF. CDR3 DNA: TGTGCCATCAGTGCGAACCAAGAGACCCAGTACTTC.

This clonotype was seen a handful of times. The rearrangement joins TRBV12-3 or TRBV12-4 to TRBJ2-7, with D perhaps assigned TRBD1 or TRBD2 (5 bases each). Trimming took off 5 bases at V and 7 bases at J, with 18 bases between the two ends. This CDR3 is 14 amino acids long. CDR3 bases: TGTGCCAGCAGTGTTGGGGGACCGGGCAATGAGCAGTACTTC. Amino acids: CASSVGGPGNEQYF.

CDR3 in amino acids: CSGLAGGSYNEQFF. The CDR3 DNA reads as TGCAGTGGTTTAGCGGGTGGGTCCTACAATGAGCAGTTCTTC. The chain carries TRBV20-1 and TRBJ2-1; 7 bases are shared with TRBD2. This CDR3 is built from 14 residues. The germline CDR1 and CDR2 sequences are DFQATT and SNEGSKA (reference sequence). After removal of 7 bases from V and 1 base from J, the junction contained 7 bases not matched to a gene.

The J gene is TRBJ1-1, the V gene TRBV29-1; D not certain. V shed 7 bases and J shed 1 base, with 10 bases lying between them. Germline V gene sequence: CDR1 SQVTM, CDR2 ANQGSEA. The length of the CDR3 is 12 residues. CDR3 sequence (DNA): TGCAGCGCTGAGGGCAGGAACACTGAAGCTTTCTTT. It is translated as CSAEGRNTEAFF.

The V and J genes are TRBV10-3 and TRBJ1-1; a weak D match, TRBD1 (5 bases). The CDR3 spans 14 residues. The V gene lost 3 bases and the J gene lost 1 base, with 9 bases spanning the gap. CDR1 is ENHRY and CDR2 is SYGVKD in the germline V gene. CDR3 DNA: TGTGCCATCAGTGACACGACAGAGAACACTGAAGCTTTCTTT. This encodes CAISDTTENTEAFF.